This is a list of T cell receptor beta chains from one sample in a study of vaccination and CD4 T cells after COVID-19. From the PCR reads, TCRdb called clonotypes with MiXCR, one entry per CDR3 protein. The table shows approximately 8,100 distinct CDR3 sequences, with approximately 50% occurring only once. These TCRs are of unknown antigen specificity. The sample taken for sequencing was CD4+ T cells from blood, cultured in vitro. The receptors were gathered from a human donor who had recovered from COVID-19. Both conserved end residues are part of each CDR3. The D gene is left open where the match is weak. Size is stated for part of the rows, as once, few or many counts, or as a class when the clone is expanded.

V gene,clone size,D gene,J gene,CDR3 protein,CDR3 DNA
TRBV2,NA,NA,TRBJ1-2,CASSEILAGIGYTF,TGTGCCAGCAGTGAAATCCTTGCCGGGATTGGCTACACCTTC
TRBV6-1,NA,NA,TRBJ1-6,CASRLYGRDNSPLHF,TGTGCCAGCAGGCTATACGGCAGGGATAATTCACCCCTCCACTTT
TRBV7-8,NA,TRBD2,TRBJ2-7,CASSLVSGGSYEQYF,TGTGCCAGCAGCTTAGTATCGGGAGGCTCCTACGAGCAGTACTTC
TRBV18,NA,NA,TRBJ1-2,CASSPPTDYGYTF,TGTGCCAGCTCACCACCGACGGATTATGGCTACACCTTC
TRBV15,NA,TRBD2,TRBJ2-2,CATSRGHPGLKTGELFF,TGTGCCACCAGCAGAGGTCATCCGGGACTAAAGACCGGGGAGCTGTTTTTT
TRBV14,NA,TRBD1,TRBJ2-7,CASSLLSWDRSYEQYF,TGTGCCAGCAGCCTTCTTTCCTGGGACAGATCCTACGAGCAGTACTTC
TRBV2,NA,TRBD2,TRBJ2-2,CASSEIPSGGELFF,TGTGCCAGCAGTGAAATCCCTAGCGGGGGGGAGCTGTTTTTT
TRBV7-2,NA,NA,TRBJ1-4,CASSSGPQGGNEKLFF,TGTGCCAGCAGCTCCGGGCCCCAGGGAGGTAATGAAAAACTGTTTTTT
TRBV12-3/TRBV12-4,NA,NA,TRBJ2-2,CASGPRNTGELFF,TGTGCCAGCGGCCCGAGGAACACCGGGGAGCTGTTTTTT
TRBV7-9,NA,NA,TRBJ1-1,CASSLAGHTEAFF,TGTGCCAGCAGCTTAGCAGGACACACTGAAGCTTTCTTT
TRBV4-2,NA,NA,TRBJ2-7,CASSQVSGSYEQYF,TGTGCCAGCAGCCAAGTTTCGGGCTCCTACGAGCAGTACTTC
TRBV7-2,NA,NA,TRBJ1-2,CASNMPPNYGYTF,TGTGCCAGCAATATGCCCCCTAACTATGGCTACACCTTC
TRBV24-1,few,TRBD1,TRBJ1-5,CATSDTETGDSNQPQHF,TGTGCCACCAGTGATACCGAGACAGGGGATAGCAATCAGCCCCAGCATTTT
TRBV7-2,NA,NA,TRBJ1-2,CASSLDSQGANYGYTF,TGTGCCAGCAGCTTAGACTCACAGGGAGCTAACTATGGCTACACCTTC
TRBV12-3/TRBV12-4,NA,TRBD1,TRBJ2-1,CASSLGTGGGNEQFF,TGTGCCAGCAGTTTAGGGACAGGGGGCGGGAATGAGCAGTTCTTC
TRBV6-1,few,TRBD1,TRBJ2-1,CASTKVTGGKVDNEQFF,TGTGCCAGCACCAAGGTGACAGGGGGCAAAGTAGACAATGAGCAGTTCTTC
TRBV2,large,NA,TRBJ1-3,CASSERFSGNTIYF,TGTGCCAGCAGTGAACGGTTCTCTGGAAACACCATATATTTT
TRBV12-3/TRBV12-4,NA,TRBD1,TRBJ1-2,CASSLRTGGSGYTF,TGTGCCAGCAGTTTGAGGACAGGGGGCTCTGGCTACACCTTC
TRBV7-2,NA,NA,TRBJ2-7,CASSLNSYEQYF,TGTGCCAGCAGCTTGAACTCCTACGAGCAGTACTTC
TRBV6-1,few,NA,TRBJ1-2,CASSDAGYGYTF,TGTGCCAGCAGTGATGCGGGCTATGGCTACACCTTC
TRBV20-1,few,TRBD2,TRBJ2-3,CSAIELGLRVTDTQYF,TGCAGTGCTATCGAGTTGGGACTAAGAGTGACAGATACGCAGTATTTT
TRBV19,NA,TRBD1,TRBJ2-1,CASSISPAGTGKINEQFF,TGTGCCAGTAGTATATCTCCGGCCGGGACAGGGAAAATCAATGAGCAGTTCTTC
TRBV20-1,NA,NA,TRBJ1-1,CSAAPLGGYTEAFF,TGCAGTGCCGCGCCTCTAGGCGGGTACACTGAAGCTTTCTTT
TRBV24-1,NA,NA,TRBJ1-2,CATSESRGYGYTF,TGTGCCACCAGTGAAAGTCGGGGGTATGGCTACACCTTC
TRBV4-3,NA,TRBD2,TRBJ2-3,CASSQGLATSTDTQYF,TGCGCCAGCAGCCAAGGACTAGCGACTAGCACAGATACGCAGTATTTT
TRBV20-1,NA,TRBD2,TRBJ2-3,CSAPRTSGGGWADTQYF,TGCAGTGCTCCTAGGACTAGCGGGGGGGGTTGGGCAGATACGCAGTATTTT
TRBV19,NA,NA,TRBJ1-1,CASSISPLYVDRGTEAFF,TGTGCCAGTAGTATTTCGCCCCTCTATGTGGACAGAGGGACTGAAGCTTTCTTT
TRBV7-2,NA,NA,TRBJ1-5,CASSLERGMKPQHF,TGTGCCAGCAGCTTAGAACGGGGAATGAAGCCCCAGCATTTT
TRBV5-1,NA,NA,TRBJ2-2,CASSPQGPPGELFF,TGCGCCAGCAGCCCGCAGGGTCCACCCGGGGAGCTGTTTTTT
TRBV7-2,few,NA,TRBJ2-3,CASSSLLASDTQYF,TGTGCCAGCAGCTCCCTACTAGCCTCAGATACGCAGTATTTT
TRBV20-1,NA,TRBD2,TRBJ2-4,CSASPGLAQYF,TGCAGTGCTAGCCCCGGACTAGCTCAATACTTC
TRBV5-4,NA,NA,TRBJ2-5,CASSSGRWSQETQYF,TGTGCCAGCAGCTCTGGGCGATGGAGCCAAGAGACCCAGTACTTC
TRBV12-3/TRBV12-4,NA,TRBD1,TRBJ1-1,CASSWTGNTEAFF,TGTGCCAGCAGTTGGACAGGGAACACTGAAGCTTTCTTT
TRBV27,NA,TRBD1,TRBJ1-5,CASRRGGSGSQPQHF,TGTGCCAGCAGACGAGGGGGCTCGGGCAGTCAGCCCCAGCATTTT
TRBV11-3,NA,NA,TRBJ2-4,CASSLDRNIQYF,TGTGCCAGCAGCTTAGATCGAAACATTCAGTACTTC